This entry lists 14 T cell receptor beta chains sequenced from one sample in a study of T cell repertoires in cytomegalovirus infection. Each CDR3 protein gets one entry after TCRdb re-called the reads with MiXCR. The sample includes about 190,000 distinct CDR3 sequences, 9.5% of them seen just once. The material sequenced was PBMCs. The receptors shown here come from a human donor in good health (CMV status not recorded). Some clones in this sample may be carry-over from other donors' samples.

Details on this clonotype: This may stem from a read error, because a much larger clone lies one nucleotide away. This chain links TRBV12-3 or TRBV12-4 with TRBJ1-2; no clear D gene. V was pared by 4 bases and J by 4 bases, with 13 bases between. The CDR3 length is 14 residues. CDR3 protein: CASSWIGKGYGYTF. CDR3 nucleotides: TGTGCCAGCAGTTGGATCGGGAAGGGCTATGGCTACACCTTC.

This clonotype was seen many times. This chain joins TRBV20-1 and TRBJ2-1; TRBD2 agrees at 14 bases. CDR1 and CDR2 (germline): DFQATT, SNEGSKA (reference sequence). V trimming: 3 bases; J trimming: 0 bases; junction bases outside the gene matches: 7. CDR3 length: 18 residues. CDR3 region: CSARGTGTSGGSYNEQFF. DNA of the CDR3: TGCAGTGCTAGGGGAACCGGGACTAGCGGGGGCTCCTACAATGAGCAGTTCTTC.

This clonotype has ten or more counts. The chain is built from TRBV7-8 and TRBJ1-5; the D is unclear. The germline gives CDR1 SGHVS, CDR2 FQNEAQ. The CDR3 loop spans 15 amino acids. The ends were cut back, 3 bases at V and 0 bases at J, with 9 bases in the middle. The CDR3 spells CASSLFDGSNQPQHF. For the CDR3, the DNA is TGTGCCAGCAGCTTGTTCGACGGTAGCAATCAGCCCCAGCATTTT.

This clonotype was recorded at least ten times. This sequence joins TRBV7-2 and TRBJ2-5; D is perhaps TRBD2 (6 bases). Germline V CDR1 and CDR2: SGHTA, FQGNSA. V shed 4 bases and J shed 6 bases, with 21 bases lying between them. CDR3 size: 16 residues. The CDR3 nucleotides read TGTGCCAGCAGCTCCGGGGACTCAGGGATGGGAAAGACCCAGTACTTC. Translating it yields CASSSGDSGMGKTQYF.

The rearrangement joins TRBV28 to TRBJ2-7, with 13 positions matching TRBD2. The germline gives CDR1 MDHEN, CDR2 SYDVKM. The CDR3 runs 15 residues. The ends lost 6 bases at V and 5 bases at J; junction bases unmatched: 7. The CDR3 loop reads CASSNALAGGHEQYF. CDR3 bases: TGTGCCAGCAGCAACGCACTAGCGGGAGGGCACGAGCAGTACTTC.

This clonotype was detected ten times or more. The chain combines TRBV28 with TRBJ2-7, with 10 nucleotides matching TRBD1. J was trimmed by 2 bases and V by 6 bases; bases with no gene match: 7. Germline loops: CDR1 MDHEN, CDR2 SYDVKM. The CDR3 contains 15 residues. CDR3 region: CASSLGQGGTYEQYF. The CDR3 DNA sequence: TGTGCCAGCAGCCTCGGACAGGGGGGCACCTACGAGCAGTACTTC.

This clonotype was counted ten times or more. This chain links TRBV12-3 or TRBV12-4 with TRBJ2-5; TRBD1 matches 7 bases. V lost 1 base, J lost 5 bases, and 13 bases stayed unmatched. This CDR3 spans 17 amino acids. The CDR3 bases are TGTGCCAGCAGTTTAGTTATGAACAGGGGTGGTTTTGAGACCCAGTACTTC. It encodes CASSLVMNRGGFETQYF.

This clonotype was counted a few times. The genes are TRBV5-1 and TRBJ2-2; TRBD1 might be the D (6 bases). Germline assignment: CDR1 SGHRS and CDR2 YFSETQ. V was trimmed by 4 bases and J by 3 bases, leaving 13 bases between them. This CDR3 is 15 amino acids long. The CDR3 region has the DNA TGCGCCAGCAGCGCAACAGGGATGGACACCGGGGAGCTGTTTTTT. It encodes CASSATGMDTGELFF.

Many counts were recorded for this clonotype. V gene TRBV7-3 combines with J gene TRBJ2-1; D assignment may be TRBD1 or TRBD2 (5 bases each). Germline V gene sequence: CDR1 SGHTA, CDR2 FQGTGA. V lost 4 bases and J 5 bases, leaving 12 bases between the germline ends. The CDR3 has 14 amino acids. CDR3 nucleotide sequence: TGTGCCAGCAGCTCCCTTTTGGGGGACAATGAGCAGTTCTTC. Its translation is CASSSLLGDNEQFF.

The sample holds many counts of this clonotype. The chain links TRBV7-2 to TRBJ2-5; D may be TRBD1 (6 bases). V lost 5 bases and J 2 bases, leaving 12 bases between the germline ends. The CDR3 has 14 amino acids. Germline assignment: CDR1 SGHTA and CDR2 FQGNSA. The CDR3 is CASSIQGSQETQYF. The CDR3 DNA reads TGTGCCAGCAGCATACAGGGCTCGCAAGAGACCCAGTACTTC. Complete variable domain (other parts from reference TRBV7-2 and TRBJ2-5): GAGVSQSPSNKVTEKGKDVELRCDPISGHTALYWYRQSLGQGLEFLIYFQGNSAPDKSGLPSDRFSAERTGGSVSTLTIQRTQQEDSAVYLCASSIQGSQETQYFGPGTRLLVL.

This clonotype occurred many times. The rearrangement uses TRBV4-3 and TRBJ2-7, with D perhaps matching TRBD2 (5 bases). CDR3 length: 13 amino acids. V shed 1 base and J shed 4 bases, with 8 bases lying between them. The V gene's germline CDR1 is LGHNA and CDR2 YSLEER. CDR3 DNA: TGCGCCAGCAGCCAAGTCCCGGGGTACGAGCAGTACTTC. Amino acids: CASSQVPGYEQYF.

At least ten counts were recorded for this clonotype. The chain carries TRBV7-6 and TRBJ2-1, with D possibly matching TRBD2 (6 bases). There are 14 residues in the CDR3. The germline V gene encodes CDR1 SGHVS and CDR2 FNYEAQ. V dropped 5 bases and J dropped 9 bases, with 17 bases sitting between them. The CDR3 nucleotides are TGTGCCAGCAGCCCCCGACTAGGTGTCACTGAGCAGTTCTTC. The encoded protein is CASSPRLGVTEQFF.

This clonotype came up a few times. The chain links TRBV29-1 to TRBJ2-2; 11 nucleotides agree with TRBD1. Trimming cost V 5 bases and J 7 bases; bases outside gene matches: 18. Per germline, CDR1 SQVTM and CDR2 ANQGSEA. CDR3 size: 18 residues. DNA for the CDR3: TGCAGCGTTACATACCGACCCGGACAGGGGGCCGCCTTCGGGGAGCTGTTTTTT. Translated: CSVTYRPGQGAAFGELFF.

This clonotype has ten or more counts. The rearrangement joins TRBV15 to TRBJ2-7; D unresolved. In germline, CDR1 is LNHNV, CDR2 YYDKDF (reference sequence). The CDR3 is 14 residues long. The germline V and J ends were trimmed by 10 bases and 6 bases, with 22 bases remaining between them. CDR3 DNA: TGTGCCATCCCGGACCAGTCCGCAATCGGCGAGCAGTACTTC. Its translation: CAIPDQSAIGEQYF.